This record covers a single T cell receptor (beta chain). Treatment given: preoperative locoregional IRX-2 cytokine immunotherapy. Samples came from a phase Ib trial of preoperative locoregional IRX-2 cytokine immunotherapy. This record comes from a study of preoperative IRX-2 immunotherapy in early breast cancer. Some clones are missing from TCRdb's copy, which holds only in-frame ones; the method was immunoSEQ multiplex PCR. The data show fewer than 70,000 clones, around 94% seen once. Germline CDR1 and CDR2: MNHEY and SMNVEV (reference sequence). V lost 6 bases, J lost 6 bases, and 15 bases lay in between. CDR3 length: 13 amino acids.

The source of this sequence is a human donor with breast cancer. This chain joins TRBV27 and TRBJ2-7; D not certain. This specimen was collected from a patient treated with IRX-2 immunotherapy. The CDR3 DNA reads TGTGCCAGCAGCTTACGACCCACCGGCGAGCAGTACTTC. It yields the protein CASSLRPTGEQYF.